The 20 T cell receptor beta chains listed next were all sequenced from one sample in a study of response to subunit inactivated influenza vaccine. One entry per CDR3 protein, called by TCRdb with MiXCR from the RT-PCR reads. The data contain roughly 570,000 distinct CDR3 sequences, roughly 13% of them singletons. The source was PBMCs from blood, collected about 40 days after vaccination. Receptors originate from a man aged 45-65 years who received an inactivated influenza vaccine.

This clonotype was recorded many times. The chain's CDR3 is CASSLEARYDSVGGYTF. The CDR3 DNA sequence: TGCGCCAGCAGCTTGGAGGCGCGCTACGACAGCGTAGGCGGCTACACCTTC. The V and J genes are TRBV5-1 and TRBJ1-2; maybe TRBD1 (5 bases). The ends were cut back, 0 bases at V and 8 bases at J, with 23 bases in the middle. Germline lookup yields CDR1 SGHRS and CDR2 YFSETQ. The CDR3 consists of 17 residues.

This sequence joins TRBV6-5 and TRBJ2-7; D unclear. The CDR3 is 14 amino acids. The V end lost 4 bases, the J end lost 4 bases, and 14 bases lay between the germline ends. Germline CDR1 is MNHEY and CDR2 is SVGAGI. As DNA, the CDR3 is TGTGCCAGCAGTTCTCCACGACTCGGGTACGAGCAGTACTTC. It encodes CASSSPRLGYEQYF.

In its sample, this clonotype was seen many times. This sequence joins TRBV6-2 or TRBV6-3 and TRBJ1-6; tentative D call: TRBD1 (5 bases). Germline V gene sequence: CDR1 MNHEY, CDR2 SVGEGT. The CDR3 runs to 12 residues. V lost 4 bases to trimming and J lost 7 bases, with 5 bases between them. CDR3 protein: CASSWDNSPLHF. CDR3 sequence (DNA): TGTGCCAGCAGTTGGGACAATTCACCCCTCCACTTT.

CDR3 region: CASSFVGVETQYF. In nucleotides, the CDR3 is TGTGCCAGCAGTTTCGTTGGGGTTGAGACCCAGTACTTC. V and J are TRBV12-3 or TRBV12-4 and TRBJ2-5; D ambiguous. V lost 3 bases, J lost 5 bases, and 10 bases lay in between. The CDR3 runs 13 residues.

This chain uses TRBV5-5 with TRBJ2-5; 13 nucleotides line up with TRBD2. The V segment lost 4 bases and the J segment 1 base; nucleotides outside the gene matches: 7. Per the germline V gene, CDR1 is SGHKS and CDR2 is YYEKEE (reference sequence). This CDR3 comprises 17 residues. The CDR3, as DNA: TGTGCCAGCAGCCCACGAAGGACTAGCGGGGGCCAAGAGACCCAGTACTTC. Protein product: CASSPRRTSGGQETQYF.

The V call is TRBV6-4, the J call TRBJ2-5; D remains unclear. From germline, CDR1 is MRHNA and CDR2 SNTAGT. V lost 0 bases to trimming and J lost 5 bases, with 10 bases between them. CDR3 length: 14 residues. The chain's CDR3 is CASSDSTVVETQYF. The CDR3 DNA reads TGTGCCAGCAGTGACTCGACGGTTGTTGAGACCCAGTACTTC.

This rearrangement joins TRBV7-9 to TRBJ2-3; D may match TRBD1 or TRBD2 (5 bases each). From germline, CDR1 is SEHNR and CDR2 FQNEAQ (reference sequence). The V and J ends lost 5 bases and 6 bases respectively, with 21 bases between them. CDR3 size: 16 residues. The CDR3 sequence: CASSGKPGPIMDTQYF. CDR3 sequence (DNA): TGTGCCAGCAGCGGCAAGCCGGGACCTATTATGGATACGCAGTATTTT. Drawing the rest from reference TRBV7-9 and TRBJ2-3, the complete variable domain is DTGVSQNPRHKITKRGQNVTFRCDPISEHNRLYWYRQTLGQGPEFLTYFQNEAQLEKSRLLSDRFSAERPKGSFSTLEIQRTEQGDSAMYLCASSGKPGPIMDTQYFGPGTRLTVL.

The rearrangement joins TRBV5-5 to TRBJ1-6; TRBD1 is a possible D gene (5 bases). Germline values: CDR1 SGHKS, CDR2 YYEKEE (reference sequence). V gave up 0 bases and J gave up 7 bases, with 17 bases separating them. CDR3 length equals 17 residues. CDR3 residues: CASSLDWSRVRNSPLHF. The CDR3, as DNA: TGTGCCAGCAGCTTGGATTGGTCCAGGGTGCGGAATTCACCCCTCCACTTT.

The chain combines TRBV29-1 with TRBJ2-4; D tentatively reads TRBD1 or TRBD2 (5 bases each). Per germline, CDR1 SQVTM and CDR2 ANQGSEA. Trimming removed 2 bases from V and 6 bases from J, with 11 bases in between. The CDR3 loop spans 13 amino acids. CDR3 DNA sequence: TGCAGCGTTGAATGGATGGGGACAAACATTCAGTACTTC. It encodes CSVEWMGTNIQYF.

This clonotype was detected ten times or more. The chain links TRBV7-9 to TRBJ2-1, with TRBD2 matching 13 bases. This CDR3 region has 17 residues. In germline, CDR1 is SEHNR, CDR2 FQNEAQ (reference sequence). Trimming took 1 base from V and 4 from J; bases not matched to a gene: 4. The DNA of the CDR3 is TGTGCCAGCAGCTTAGTACTAGCGGGAGGGACATACAATGAGCAGTTCTTC. This sequence encodes CASSLVLAGGTYNEQFF.

The chain links TRBV10-3 to TRBJ2-2; a possible D gene is TRBD2 (6 bases). The germline V gene encodes CDR1 ENHRY and CDR2 SYGVKD. The ends were cut back, 4 bases at V and 1 base at J, with 10 bases in the middle. This CDR3 region has 15 residues. The DNA for the CDR3 is TGTGCCATCAGTGTCCCGGGACTGAACACCGGGGAGCTGTTTTTT. It encodes CAISVPGLNTGELFF.

As regards this clonotype: A much bigger clone sits one base away, suggesting this may be a read error. V usage is TRBV5-1 and J usage is TRBJ2-5; D is unresolved. Germline CDR1 SGHRS, CDR2 YFSETQ. The V and J ends lost 5 bases and 0 bases respectively, with 2 bases between them. The CDR3 is 11 residues long. The CDR3 nucleotides are TGCGCCAGCAGGAACCAAGAGACCCAGTACTTC. Translating it yields CASRNQETQYF.

This clonotype has only a few counts. The rearrangement uses TRBV20-1 and TRBJ2-1; D is unresolved. This CDR3 is built from 12 residues. Trimming stripped 0 bases from V and 10 bases from J, with 10 bases between. The germline V gene encodes CDR1 DFQATT and CDR2 SNEGSKA (reference sequence). The CDR3 DNA reads TGCAGTGCTAGAGATCTATTGCCCGAGCAGTTCTTC. Its translation is CSARDLLPEQFF.

CDR3 loop: CASSSGRISGANVLTF. The CDR3 coding sequence is TGTGCCAGCAGCAGCGGACGGATCTCTGGGGCCAACGTCCTGACTTTC. The chain has TRBV7-9 and TRBJ2-6, with D perhaps TRBD2 (5 bases). The CDR3 has 16 amino acids. Trimming pared 5 bases from V and 0 bases from J, leaving 11 bases between. Germline values: CDR1 SEHNR, CDR2 FQNEAQ (reference sequence).

V usage is TRBV12-3 or TRBV12-4 and J usage is TRBJ1-6; D unresolved. This CDR3 contains 15 residues. The germline V and J ends were trimmed by 1 base and 11 bases, with 15 bases remaining between them. The chain's CDR3 is CASSLGGSWRAPLHF. Written as DNA, the CDR3 is TGTGCCAGCAGTTTAGGAGGGTCTTGGCGTGCACCCCTCCACTTT.

This clonotype has just a few counts. V is TRBV4-2 and J is TRBJ2-1; 7 nucleotides align to TRBD2. The length of the CDR3 is 16 residues. Germline trimming cut 0 bases from V and 4 bases from J; bases unmatched to any gene: 6. The germline gives CDR1 LGHNA, CDR2 YNFKEQ. The CDR3 DNA follows: TGTGCCAGCAGCCAAGAACCTAGCGGCTTATACAATGAGCAGTTCTTC. Its protein is CASSQEPSGLYNEQFF.

This chain uses TRBV11-2 with TRBJ1-1; the D is unclear. Germline CDR1 and CDR2: SGHAT and FQNNGV. V shed 3 bases and J shed 7 bases, with 12 bases lying between them. CDR3 length: 13 residues. The CDR3, as DNA: TGTGCCAGCAGCTTTCTAGCCAACTTTGAAGCTTTCTTT. The encoded protein is CASSFLANFEAFF.

There are a few counts of this clonotype. The V and J genes are TRBV11-2 and TRBJ2-7; TRBD2 matches 10 bases. The CDR3 has 16 residues. V dropped 1 base and J dropped 3; count of bases not matched to a gene: 6. The germline V gene encodes CDR1 SGHAT and CDR2 FQNNGV. CDR3 in DNA: TGTGCCAGCAGCTTAGTACTAGCGGGACCTAACTACGAGCAGTACTTC. Its translation: CASSLVLAGPNYEQYF.

The chain is built from TRBV7-2 and TRBJ2-5; TRBD2 aligns across 7 bases. CDR1 and CDR2 from the germline V gene are SGHTA and FQGNSA. The CDR3 runs to 15 residues. V was clipped by 1 base and J by 1 base; unmatched bases: 3. This CDR3 reads CASSLELATQETQYF. CDR3 in DNA: TGTGCCAGCAGCTTAGAACTAGCGACCCAAGAGACCCAGTACTTC.

This clonotype appeared a few times. V usage is TRBV5-6 and J usage is TRBJ2-3; D could derive from TRBD1 or TRBD2 (5 bases each). The CDR3 is 18 amino acids. Germline lookup yields CDR1 SGHDT and CDR2 YYEEEE. Between the trimmed V and J ends, which lost 1 base and 0 bases, there was a span of 18 bases. The CDR3 loop reads CASSLRVPRGPSTDTQYF. CDR3 DNA: TGTGCCAGCAGCTTGAGGGTACCGAGGGGCCCGAGCACAGATACGCAGTATTTT. The complete variable domain, with remaining parts taken from reference TRBV5-6 and TRBJ2-3, reads DAGVTQSPTHLIKTRGQQVTLRCSPKSGHDTVSWYQQALGQGPQFIFQYYEEEERQRGNFPDRFSGHQFPNYSSELNVNALLLGDSALYLCASSLRVPRGPSTDTQYFGPGTRLTVL.